This T cell receptor beta chain originates from a study of spatial heterogeneity in lung cancer. Deletions cut 3 bases from V and 8 bases from J, with 10 bases between. Germline V gives CDR1 SGDLS, CDR2 YYNGEE. The CDR3 totals 12 residues. Noted time point: blood at routine non-recurrence follow-up after resection. Unsorted whole RNA samples from tumor, nontumor lung or frozen PBMC were sequenced. About this clonotype: As yet, its antigen is unknown.

Findings and caveats of the study: Ubiquitous, expanded tumor-derived TCRs were more frequently observed in blood at resection than at follow-up.

TCRdb re-derived calls from the 5' RACE reads in MiXCR, one entry per CDR3 protein. The sample lists tens of thousands of distinct CDR3 sequences, approximately 12% seen once, with 32% in the top ten. This clonotype was obtained from a male donor with early-stage non-small cell lung cancer. Material: PBMCs, obtained at follow-up. The V call is TRBV9, the J call TRBJ2-3; D is possibly TRBD1 or TRBD2 (5 bases each). Here the CDR3 reads CASSDPGTTQYF. The DNA of the CDR3 is TGTGCCAGCAGCGACCCCGGGACTACGCAGTATTTT.